A single sample is the source of the 3 T cell receptor beta chains below, sequenced in a study of blood T cell repertoires in COVID-19. Sequenced by immunoSEQ multiplex PCR; TCRdb stores in-frame clones only, minus some. The table records 130,000 to 150,000 clones, 80% to 85% of them present only once. Material for sequencing was peripheral blood. All receptors derive from a human donor in a cohort sampled during active COVID-19.

This chain connects TRBV7-2 to TRBJ2-1; 9 bases are shared with TRBD1. This CDR3 spans 14 amino acids. The V gene's germline CDR1 is SGHTA and CDR2 FQGNSA. V shed 6 bases and J 2 bases; nucleotides not matched to a gene: 2. This CDR3 reads CASRTGGAYNEQFF. CDR3 bases: TGTGCCAGCAGGACAGGGGGGGCCTACAATGAGCAGTTCTTC.

This clone showed up just once. The chain links TRBV3-1 (or the pseudogene TRBV3-2) to TRBJ1-5; no firm D call. The V end was cut by 0 bases, the J end by 3 bases, with 6 bases between. This CDR3 is 14 amino acids long. CDR1 is LGHDT and CDR2 is YNNKEL in the germline V gene (reference sequence). CDR3 DNA sequence: TGTGCCAGCAGCCAAGACCTAAACAATCAGCCCCAGCATTTT. Encoded protein: CASSQDLNNQPQHF.

The rearrangement uses TRBV29-1 and TRBJ1-4; 7 bases fit TRBD1. With V trimmed by 4 bases and J by 7 bases, 0 bases remained unmatched. The CDR3 is 11 amino acids. From germline, CDR1 is SQVTM and CDR2 ANQGSEA. CDR3 in DNA: TGCAGCGTTGGACAGGGTGAAAAACTGTTTTTT. This codes for CSVGQGEKLFF.